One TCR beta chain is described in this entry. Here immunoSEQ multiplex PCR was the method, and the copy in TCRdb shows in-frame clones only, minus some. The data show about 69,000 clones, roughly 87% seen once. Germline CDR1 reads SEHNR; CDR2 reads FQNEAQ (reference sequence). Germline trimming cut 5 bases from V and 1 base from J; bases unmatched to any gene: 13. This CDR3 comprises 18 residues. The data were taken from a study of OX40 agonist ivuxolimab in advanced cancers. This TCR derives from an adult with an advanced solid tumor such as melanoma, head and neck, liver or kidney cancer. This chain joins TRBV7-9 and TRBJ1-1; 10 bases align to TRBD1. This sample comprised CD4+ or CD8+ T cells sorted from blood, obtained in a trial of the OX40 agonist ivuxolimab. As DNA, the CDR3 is TGTGCCAGCAGCGCCCCTAGGGTGACAGGGGGCGGGAACACTGAAGCTTTCTTT. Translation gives CASSAPRVTGGGNTEAFF.